These T cell receptor beta chains were read from a single sample in a study of cytomegalovirus exposure and HLA in healthy donors. Profiling relied on immunoSEQ multiplex PCR, and the TCRdb table lists in-frame clones only, not all of them. Here the sample spans approximately 270,000 clones, 80% being singletons. The source material was PBMCs. All receptors come from a girl aged 2 to 9 in good health and CMV-seronegative. CDR3s include the opening cysteine and the closing phenylalanine or tryptophan. A D gene is named only where the DNA matches it firmly. A clone size is listed for some rows: how often the clone was seen (once, few, many), or a class if it is expanded.

d_gene | j_gene | abundance | v_gene | CDR3aa | CDR3nt
NA | TRBJ1-1 | once | TRBV18 | CASSPGAMAFF | TGTGCCAGCTCACCGGGAGCCATGGCTTTCTTT
NA | TRBJ2-3 | few | TRBV9 | CASSNTDTQYF | TGTGCCAGCAGTAACACAGATACGCAGTATTTT
TRBD1 | TRBJ2-7 | NA | TRBV27 | CASRPPGQGGEQYF | TGTGCCAGCAGGCCTCCGGGACAGGGAGGCGAGCAGTACTTC
TRBD2 | TRBJ2-7 | NA | TRBV7-2 | CASSLVSGSIGEQYF | TGTGCCAGCAGCTTAGTGAGCGGGAGCATCGGCGAGCAGTACTTC
NA | TRBJ2-1 | NA | TRBV7-3 | CASSLLGTGNLVGEQFF | TGTGCCAGCAGCTTATTAGGAACAGGAAATCTCGTAGGTGAGCAGTTCTTC
TRBD1 | TRBJ1-6 | NA | TRBV9 | CASSDRDSYSPLHF | TGTGCCAGCAGCGACCGGGACAGCTATTCACCCCTCCACTTT
TRBD2 | TRBJ2-3 | NA | TRBV4-1 | CASSQGWGGTDTQYF | TGCGCCAGCAGCCAAGGATGGGGGGGAACAGATACGCAGTATTTT
NA | TRBJ2-1 | few | TRBV7-9 | CASSSSRGHEQFF | TGTGCCAGCAGTTCTTCAAGGGGTCATGAGCAGTTCTTC
NA | TRBJ1-3 | NA | TRBV2 | CASSEKWKGRLGNTIYF | TGTGCCAGCAGTGAAAAATGGAAGGGGCGGCTGGGAAACACCATATATTTT
NA | TRBJ2-7 | NA | TRBV30 | CAWSRYSYEQYF | TGTGCCTGGAGTCGCTATTCCTACGAGCAGTACTTC
NA | TRBJ1-2 | NA | TRBV6-5 | CASSYSLGAYGYTF | TGTGCCAGCAGTTACTCGTTAGGGGCCTATGGCTACACCTTC
NA | TRBJ1-3 | NA | TRBV6-1 | CASSTRRAAGNTIYF | TGTGCCAGCAGTACTCGCAGGGCCGCCGGAAACACCATATATTTT
TRBD1 | TRBJ1-2 | NA | TRBV7-9 | CASSRTGRYGYTF | TGTGCCAGCAGCCGGACAGGTCGCTATGGCTACACCTTC
TRBD1 | TRBJ1-5 | NA | TRBV10-3 | CAISIDRGAGQPQHF | TGTGCCATCAGTATAGACAGGGGGGCGGGTCAGCCCCAGCATTTT
NA | TRBJ1-6 | NA | TRBV27 | CASRVRAINSPLHF | TGTGCCAGCAGGGTCAGGGCGATTAATTCACCCCTCCACTTT
TRBD2 | TRBJ2-7 | NA | TRBV4-1 | CASSQRLAGDNEQYF | TGCGCCAGCAGCCAGAGACTAGCGGGAGACAACGAGCAGTACTTC
TRBD2 | TRBJ2-2 | NA | TRBV5-8 | CASSFGTRSTGELFF | TGTGCCAGCAGCTTTGGGACTAGATCCACCGGGGAGCTGTTTTTT
NA | TRBJ1-6 | NA | TRBV9 | CASSAPQGGSPLHF | TGTGCCAGCAGCGCTCCCCAGGGAGGATCACCCCTCCACTTT
TRBD1 | TRBJ1-5 | NA | TRBV30 | CAWGIGQGNQPQHF | TGTGCCTGGGGGATCGGACAGGGAAATCAGCCCCAGCATTTT
TRBD2 | TRBJ2-1 | NA | TRBV4-1 | CASSQGEGDGPYNEQFF | TGCGCCAGCAGCCAAGGGGAGGGCGACGGGCCCTACAATGAGCAGTTCTTC
NA | TRBJ2-1 | NA | TRBV7-9 | CSSSSLGGARFYEQFF | TGTTCCAGCAGCTCCCTAGGGGGGGCCCGTTTCTATGAGCAGTTCTTC
NA | TRBJ2-3 | NA | TRBV28 | CASSFGKGVWGRPDTQYF | TGTGCCAGCAGTTTCGGGAAGGGGGTGTGGGGCCGACCAGATACGCAGTATTTT
NA | TRBJ1-2 | NA | TRBV2 | CASSATDNYGYTF | TGTGCCAGCAGTGCGACAGACAACTATGGCTACACCTTC
NA | TRBJ2-1 | once | TRBV19 | CASSSPGGNEQFF | TGTGCCAGTAGTAGCCCCGGAGGGAATGAGCAGTTCTTC
NA | TRBJ2-3 | NA | TRBV5-4 | CASSIGSGSTDTQYF | TGTGCCAGCAGTATCGGGAGCGGGAGCACAGATACGCAGTATTTT
TRBD2 | TRBJ2-5 | once | TRBV13 | CASSLGLAAEGQETQYF | TGTGCCAGCAGCCTCGGACTAGCAGCTGAGGGGCAAGAGACCCAGTACTTC
TRBD1 | TRBJ1-2 | NA | TRBV2 | CASGDRGFYGYTF | TGTGCCAGCGGGGACAGGGGTTTCTATGGCTACACCTTC
TRBD1 | TRBJ1-2 | NA | TRBV2 | CASRARQGAGGYTF | TGTGCCAGCAGGGCCCGACAGGGGGCGGGTGGCTACACCTTC
NA | TRBJ2-7 | NA | TRBV28 | CASRGAGYYEQYF | TGTGCCAGCAGGGGCGCAGGGTACTACGAGCAGTACTTC
NA | TRBJ2-1 | NA | TRBV18 | CASSPHPRARLSAEQFF | TGTGCCAGCTCACCACACCCGCGCGCTCGCCTTAGCGCTGAGCAGTTCTTC
NA | TRBJ1-5 | NA | TRBV9 | CASSRQGSQPQHF | TGTGCCAGCAGCCGCCAGGGGTCTCAGCCCCAGCATTTT
NA | TRBJ2-2 | NA | TRBV5-8 | CASSLGARGELFF | TGTGCCAGCAGCTTAGGGGCGCGCGGGGAGCTGTTTTTT
TRBD1 | TRBJ2-7 | NA | TRBV28 | CASMAGQDIYEQYF | TGTGCCAGTATGGCGGGACAGGACATCTACGAGCAGTACTTC
NA | TRBJ2-7 | NA | TRBV10-1 | CASSGGQGRDEQYF | TGCGCCAGCAGTGGGGGCCAGGGGCGCGACGAGCAGTACTTC
TRBD1 | TRBJ1-3 | NA | TRBV5-5 | CASSLELAGTDISGNTIYF | TGTGCCAGCAGCTTGGAATTGGCTGGGACAGACATCTCTGGAAACACCATATATTTT
NA | TRBJ1-4 | NA | TRBV2 | CASIRTLNEKLFF | TGTGCCAGCATTAGGACACTTAATGAAAAACTGTTTTTT
NA | TRBJ1-2 | NA | TRBV4-1 | CASSQTPGVGSPYHF | TGCGCCAGCAGCCAAACCCCGGGAGTTGGGTCCCCCTACCATTTC
NA | TRBJ1-6 | NA | TRBV29-1 | CSKWQVKSSYNSPLHF | TGCAGCAAGTGGCAGGTAAAAAGCTCCTATAATTCACCCCTCCACTTT
TRBD2 | TRBJ2-3 | once | TRBV9 | CASTLSGRALDTQYF | TGTGCCAGCACCCTTAGCGGGAGGGCCTTAGATACGCAGTATTTT
NA | TRBJ2-7 | NA | TRBV5-1 | CASSLTGKTYEQYF | TGCGCCAGCAGCTTGACGGGTAAAACCTACGAGCAGTACTTC
NA | TRBJ2-5 | NA | TRBV11-2 | CASNTAPGQETQYF | TGTGCCAGCAACACCGCCCCAGGTCAAGAGACCCAGTACTTC
NA | TRBJ2-5 | NA | TRBV5-1 | CASSLQGWEETQYF | TGCGCCAGCAGCTTGCAGGGGTGGGAAGAGACCCAGTACTTC
TRBD1 | TRBJ1-3 | NA | TRBV27 | CASSLTPPEGGFGNTIYF | TGTGCCAGCAGTCTAACCCCACCAGAAGGGGGCTTTGGAAACACCATATATTTT
NA | TRBJ1-1 | NA | TRBV7-6 | CASSFPGTEAFF | TGTGCCAGCAGCTTCCCGGGCACTGAAGCTTTCTTT
TRBD2 | TRBJ2-1 | once | TRBV14 | CASSQGTSGYNEQFF | TGTGCCAGCAGCCAAGGGACTAGCGGATACAATGAGCAGTTCTTC
TRBD1 | TRBJ1-1 | few | TRBV19 | CASHWETGGVNTEAFF | TGTGCCAGTCATTGGGAGACAGGGGGCGTGAACACTGAAGCTTTCTTT
TRBD1 | TRBJ2-5 | NA | TRBV27 | CASSFRDRGQETQYF | TGTGCCAGCAGTTTCCGGGACAGGGGACAAGAGACCCAGTACTTC
TRBD2 | TRBJ2-3 | NA | TRBV28 | CASSRTSGTLTDTQYF | TGTGCCAGCAGCAGGACTAGCGGGACCCTCACAGATACGCAGTATTTT
NA | TRBJ1-3 | NA | TRBV5-1 | CASSLSLGGPGNTIYF | TGCGCCAGCAGCCTCTCACTCGGGGGGCCTGGAAACACCATATATTTT
TRBD1 | TRBJ1-1 | NA | TRBV19 | CASSTWDRENTEAFF | TGTGCCAGTAGTACTTGGGACAGGGAGAACACTGAAGCTTTCTTT
TRBD1 | TRBJ2-1 | NA | TRBV5-4 | CASTQGQGFLNEQFF | TGTGCCAGCACCCAGGGACAGGGCTTTCTTAATGAGCAGTTCTTC
TRBD2 | TRBJ2-1 | once | TRBV2 | CASITGRGGLPDYTYNEQFF | TGTGCCAGCATTACCGGGCGGGGGGGCCTCCCGGACTATACCTACAATGAGCAGTTCTTC
NA | TRBJ1-5 | NA | TRBV15 | CATSRDFWASQPQHF | TGTGCCACCAGCAGAGATTTTTGGGCAAGTCAGCCCCAGCATTTT
NA | TRBJ1-1 | once | TRBV2 | CASTGHTEAFF | TGTGCCAGCACAGGGCACACTGAAGCTTTCTTT
NA | TRBJ2-2 | NA | TRBV18 | CASSPRAQLNTGELFF | TGTGCCAGCTCACCACGGGCACAGTTAAACACCGGGGAGCTGTTTTTT
TRBD1 | TRBJ1-1 | NA | TRBV6-5 | CASTFPGGDTEAFF | TGTGCCAGCACCTTCCCAGGGGGCGACACTGAAGCTTTCTTT
TRBD1 | TRBJ1-1 | NA | TRBV10-2 | CATTTGADTEAFF | TGCGCCACGACGACAGGGGCTGACACTGAAGCTTTCTTT
NA | TRBJ1-3 | NA | TRBV2 | CASSARQAFSGNTIYF | TGTGCCAGCAGTGCCAGACAGGCTTTCTCTGGAAACACCATATATTTT
TRBD2 | TRBJ2-6 | NA | TRBV7-9 | CASSLGGSSGANVLTF | TGTGCCAGCAGCCTGGGGGGGAGCTCTGGGGCCAACGTCCTGACTTTC
NA | TRBJ1-5 | NA | TRBV6-1 | CASSESPGGGNQPQHF | TGTGCCAGCAGTGAGAGTCCCGGGGGTGGCAATCAGCCCCAGCATTTT